Reported below is one T cell receptor beta chain. This clone has only a few counts. The specificity of this receptor is unknown. Base quality data are lacking; no much larger clone is found one base away. The CDR3, from cysteine to phenylalanine, totals 18 residues. The retained sequence is limited to the CDR3, 54 bases, with the frame set at the first base. The germline V end is reduced by 5 bases and the J end by 1 base; junction bases left unmatched: 15. The germline V gene gives CDR1 as SGHVS and CDR2 as FNYEAQ. The library was prepared using the immunoSEQ multiplex PCR assay. For the multiplex PCR, a mixture combining 60 forward primers for TCR Vbeta segments and 13 reverse primers for TCR Jbeta segments was used. The CDR3 region of rearranged TCR beta genes was amplified from genomic DNA with a multiplex PCR assay. The Illumina HiSeq System was used to sequence the amplified TCR beta libraries as 87-base-pair reads. The paper's processing steps were these. A later analysis tallied 75 million to 95 million unique TCR beta chains across the 700 or so repertoires, and about 12 million of those chains were shared by two or more donors. Raw reads were error-corrected and collapsed into unique sequences by a nearest-neighbor algorithm in which closely related sequences were merged to remove PCR and sequencing errors. CDR3 sequences were aligned to IMGT reference sequences to assign V, D and J gene segments. For a sequence to be retained, a match of at least six nucleotides to both a V gene segment and a J gene segment was required. A rearrangement counted as productive if the CDR3 had no stop codons and remained in frame with V and J, and every other rearrangement counted as non-productive. CDR3 was defined according to IMGT convention as the region running from the second conserved V-encoded cysteine to the conserved J-encoded phenylalanine. In an earlier analysis of just under 600 of the donors, sequences lacking an unambiguous match to a single V gene segment were excluded. An earlier analysis of a few hundred of the donors classified V segments as functional when productive rearrangements were above 56.7% and as segregating when the standard deviation between donors was above 5%. A statistical classification framework was built to diagnose cytomegalovirus status from the catalog of TCR beta chain sequences. A later analysis assigned V and J genes by comparing TCR nucleotide sequences with IMGT/GENE-DB human TR gene sequences. A later analysis assigned CDR3 sequences and most-parsimonious VDJ recombination scenarios with the TCRdist pipeline. In a later analysis, each TCR beta chain was defined by its CDR3 amino acid sequence together with its V-gene family, and reads lacking a unique V-gene family were excluded. As a way to deal with suspected cross-contamination and a sequencing artifact, a later analysis dropped roughly 620 nucleotide sequences that were highly shared and had low generation probability. In a later analysis, a clonal expansion index was calculated for each public chain from normalized within-repertoire ranks of inferred template counts. Generation probabilities in a later analysis came from a VDJ recombination model fitted to out-of-frame rearrangements, and those results were checked against IGoR. A later analysis scored TCR-TCR, TCR-HLA and TCR-CMV co-occurrence with hypergeometric tests, applying a repertoire-size bias correction to TCR pairs. To estimate false discovery rates, a later analysis permuted the HLA or CMV assignments 20 times. In a later analysis, co-occurring TCRs were grouped using DBSCAN, with TCRdist sequence similarity added in when clustering inside HLA-allele-positive subsets. Repertoires with fewer than 30,000 or more than 120,000 public chains, plus five repertoires with anomalous nucleotide sharing, were excluded from co-occurrence clustering. TCRdb retrieved this table from immuneACCESS and kept in-frame rearrangements only. Not all clones are present; in checked studies, unresolved V genes account for under half, and no reason is known for the remainder. V, J and clone size are those of that table, while D and trimming were read from the DNA. This sample holds 70,000 to 100,000 clones; 55% to 70% were observed only once. The top ten hold under 25% of the sample.

These data come from a study of cytomegalovirus exposure and HLA in healthy donors (dated by TCRdb to 2016 to 2017). Background for the entire study: According to an earlier analysis of a few hundred of the donors, about 180 million T cells yielded some 120 million unique TCR beta sequences and 276 Gb of sequence data. Among 398 genotyped donors of the cohort, an average of around 240,000 unique TCR beta nucleotide sequences was sequenced per donor, of which roughly 18% were non-productive. The number of donors typed differed by locus, with roughly 620-640 for A, B, C, DRB1 and DQB1, more than 500 for DQA1, 600 to 610 for DPA1, and around 450 for DPB1. The T cell repertoires of about 700 subjects were profiled by immunosequencing and related to cytomegalovirus serostatus. Donor age, sex, ethnicity and CMV serostatus were compiled alongside the repertoire data. In the later analysis, no new phenotypic data were used to find candidate immune exposures; instead, reliance was placed on TCR beta sequences and their occurrence across donors. Among the approximately 400 genotyped donors, approximately 76% belonged to the genetic ancestry cluster associated with self-reported Caucasian donors. To predict cytomegalovirus infection status, the study brought together high-throughput TCR immunosequencing, statistical association of individual TCRs with disease status, and machine learning. Four or five DR-DQ haplotypes were handled as single units for association and clustering because linkage in the cohort was strong. Around 330 gigabases of sequencing data and roughly 81 million unique TCR sequences made up an early release that covered approximately 620 HLA-typed donors. In a later analysis, previously published TCR beta repertoires from several hundred donors were re-analyzed and high-resolution HLA genotyping was added so that TCR occurrence patterns could be studied. A separate validation cohort of 100 to 150 different subjects was used in addition to the roughly 670-subject first cohort. All discovery cohort repertoires had been generated on a single sequencing platform. A later genetic analysis took genome-wide SNP genotypes for about 55% of the 666 donors and used that subset as a discovery cohort. Both class I and class II loci were covered by HLA typing, at four-digit resolution. The study aimed to test whether cataloging public T cell receptors could reveal signatures of past pathogen exposure. In an earlier analysis of a few hundred of the donors, high-throughput TCR beta sequencing was used to judge whether each TCR beta V gene segment behaved as functional or pseudogenic. Findings and caveats that apply to the study as a whole: The sequencing pipeline was judged likely to have produced a cluster of highly shared sequence variants as a technical artifact. According to the authors, the approach could potentially be generalized to other disease states and immunological phenotypes. Three of the identified cytomegalovirus-associated TCR beta chains were confirmed in vitro to be specific for cytomegalovirus antigens. Broadly in line with IMGT annotations, most TCR beta V segments showed up in productive rearrangements about 87% or about 30% of the time in an earlier analysis of around 600 of the donors. Strong co-occurrence of HLA alleles, especially DR and DQ, made assigning TCR associations to individual alleles difficult. A later analysis found that TCR association rates varied across HLA loci, with DRB1 alleles showing the most associated TCRs and HLA-C alleles the fewest. The 87-base-pair reads could not distinguish some IMGT-functional V segments, including TRBV6-2 and TRBV6-3, so those segments were excluded. An association between a missense DCLRE1C variant and V-gene and J-gene trimming of TCR beta chains was found in a later genetic analysis and replicated in an independent cohort. In a later analysis, several top co-occurrence clusters were reported to appear linked to parvovirus B19, influenza, CMV and Epstein-Barr virus. Correlated functional status among segregating V segments might be attributable to linkage disequilibrium, but an unknown experimental factor could not be ruled out. In both the original and validation cohorts, the classifier was reported to diagnose cytomegalovirus status with high specificity and sensitivity. A further reported finding was that TCR beta sequences accurately predicted the HLA-A and HLA-B alleles for most subjects in the first cohort. In a later analysis, HLA-associated TCR beta chains showed more clonal expansion and lower generation probabilities than non-associated chains that were equally common. The only immune exposure information available for the cohort was CMV serostatus. A later genetic analysis reported fewer N-insertions in productive TCRs among donors in an Asian-associated ancestry cluster than the 666-donor mean. Most TCR sequences were observed very rarely across donors, whereas some public TCRs were present in many individuals. A total of about 180 TCR beta chains were listed by the study as associated with cytomegalovirus. Most CMV-associated TCR beta chains appeared to be HLA-restricted in a later analysis, and the HLA associations seemed to be driven largely by CMV exposure. Specific HLA alleles were associated with some 15,000 TCR beta sequences at a false discovery rate of 0.05 in a later analysis. The earlier analysis of 587 of the donors excluded 15 to 20 rarely observed V segments, including chromosome 9 orphons, because counts were too low. Only TCR beta chains were sequenced in this cohort, and the absence of alpha or paired-chain data limited detectable features. Because HLA typing was missing for some donors at each locus, association tests included only the typed subset. Sequencing depth was assumed to be roughly uniform across donors in the presence/absence analyses, though that assumption may not hold.

The cohort consisted of 600 or so healthy bone marrow donors. Cohort members were all nominally healthy when sampled, although unrecorded immune exposures were likely present. The donor tested CMV seropositive, placing the donor among the 250 to 350 seropositive members of the cohort. A peripheral blood sample was collected from each donor, and TCR beta sequencing was performed on peripheral blood mononuclear cells. The Qiagen DNeasy Blood Extraction Kit was used to extract genomic DNA from the blood cell samples. Sequencing was carried out using PBMCs. Recombination linked TRBV7-6 to TRBJ1-1; 8 of the junction bases match TRBD1. This clonotype was sampled from a woman between 50 and 59 years old in good health and CMV-seropositive. This receptor has the CDR3 CASSPADLFGTGNTEAFF. The nucleotide sequence reads TGTGCCAGCAGCCCAGCTGATCTATTTGGGACAGGGAACACTGAAGCTTTCTTT. Beyond the CDR3, the reference TRBV7-6 and TRBJ1-1 genes provide the residues; the full variable domain reads: GAGVSQSPRYKVTKRGQDVALRCDPISGHVSLYWYRQALGQGPEFLTYFNYEAQQDKSGLPNDRFSAERPEGSISTLTIQRTEQRDSAMYRCASSPADLFGTGNTEAFFGQGTRLTVV.